This T cell receptor beta chain was found in a study of cytomegalovirus exposure and HLA in healthy donors. Study-level background: A preliminary data release comprised tens of millions of unique TCRs obtained from HLA-typed donors. Findings and caveats of the study: Later analysis identified a missense DCLRE1C variant that was linked to TCR beta V- and J-gene trimming.

PCR was performed using 60 Vbeta and 13 Jbeta primers. Measured with immunoSEQ multiplex PCR; TCRdb has only the in-frame clones, and not every one. The table has some 130,000 clones, around 83% seen once. In regard to this clone: Its antigen remains unidentified.

The length of the CDR3 is 13 residues. Per the germline V gene, CDR1 is MNHEY and CDR2 is SVGAGI. V dropped 6 bases and J dropped 4 bases, with 13 bases sitting between them. This TCR was sampled from a girl aged 2-10 years in good health and CMV-seronegative. The rearrangement uses TRBV6-5 and TRBJ2-7, with no clear D. Sequencing was done on a sample of PBMCs. CDR3 nucleotide sequence: TGTGCCAGCAGGACCGGAGCCTTTTACGAGCAGTACTTC. The encoded protein is CASRTGAFYEQYF.